Listed below are T cell receptor beta chains from one sample, sequenced in a study of response to subunit inactivated influenza vaccine. Each CDR3 protein gets one entry after TCRdb re-called the RT-PCR reads with MiXCR. Of some 190,000 distinct CDR3 sequences listed, under 15% were seen once; the top ten hold roughly 24%. The specimen comprised CD8+ T cells sorted from PBMCs, sampled 5 days after vaccination. These receptors were collected from a man aged 50 to 60 who received an inactivated influenza vaccine. Both conserved end residues are trimmed from each CDR3. The order of the fields is CDR3 protein, D gene, V gene, clone size. D genes are given only for firm matches. The listing skips clone size in some rows; elsewhere it reads once, few, many or a size class.

CDR3: ASSLGGSLAEQY
D: NA
V: TRBV7-9
size: NA

CDR3: ASSKLVVYSPTQY
D: NA
V: TRBV21-1
size: NA

CDR3: ASSIGFGWNEQF
D: NA
V: TRBV19
size: many

CDR3: ASSMTQLGTDTQY
D: NA
V: TRBV7-9
size: NA

CDR3: ASSYSQVNTEAF
D: NA
V: TRBV6-2/TRBV6-3
size: NA

CDR3: SATGGVEQY
D: TRBD2
V: TRBV20-1
size: many

CDR3: ASSGGAGGQETQY
D: TRBD2
V: TRBV11-2
size: few

CDR3: ASSPTWVVGAYEQY
D: NA
V: TRBV11-2
size: NA

CDR3: AWSVGEGGYT
D: NA
V: TRBV30
size: NA

CDR3: ASSLGGSYEQY
D: NA
V: TRBV27
size: many

CDR3: ASSLSGTGDYEQY
D: TRBD1
V: TRBV28
size: NA

CDR3: SALRQGPTYEQY
D: TRBD1
V: TRBV29-1
size: many

CDR3: ASSFGTSGRPGQF
D: TRBD2
V: TRBV28
size: NA

CDR3: SARDLAGDLYEQY
D: TRBD2
V: TRBV20-1
size: many

CDR3: ASSLFGTSGREVETQY
D: TRBD2
V: TRBV7-3
size: NA

CDR3: ASSQFPGEETQY
D: NA
V: TRBV4-3
size: few

CDR3: ASSLSGRPEY
D: TRBD2
V: TRBV11-2
size: NA

CDR3: ASSYSKGYGATLH
D: NA
V: TRBV6-2/TRBV6-3
size: few

CDR3: ASSQEWTLNTEAF
D: NA
V: TRBV4-2
size: NA

CDR3: ASRVAGEDYEQY
D: TRBD2
V: TRBV6-1
size: NA

CDR3: ASARRANYGYT
D: NA
V: TRBV27
size: NA

CDR3: ASSKAQGYEQY
D: NA
V: TRBV21-1
size: few

CDR3: ASSAGTGGAYEQY
D: TRBD1
V: TRBV9
size: few

CDR3: SVEGTSSQETQY
D: NA
V: TRBV29-1
size: NA

CDR3: ASSRGQGLSYNEQF
D: NA
V: TRBV6-2/TRBV6-3
size: many

CDR3: SVLMGLAGNEQY
D: TRBD2
V: TRBV29-1
size: NA

CDR3: ASSPDPNSYEQY
D: NA
V: TRBV7-9
size: many

CDR3: ASSYYLGDYATTVYEQY
D: TRBD2
V: TRBV6-5
size: few

CDR3: ASSWVEGELF
D: NA
V: TRBV28
size: few

CDR3: ASSPEGGQETQY
D: NA
V: TRBV12-3/TRBV12-4
size: many

CDR3: ASSQNPETWDEQF
D: NA
V: TRBV4-3
size: NA

CDR3: ATSRGDLRGNEQF
D: NA
V: TRBV15
size: NA

CDR3: ARTTGELF
D: NA
V: TRBV4-1
size: NA

CDR3: ASSPWWEAKETQY
D: NA
V: TRBV7-9
size: NA

CDR3: AIKPGQGYEQY
D: TRBD1
V: TRBV10-3
size: NA

CDR3: ATSIDRTYEQY
D: NA
V: TRBV15
size: few

CDR3: ATSDPVDTGELF
D: NA
V: TRBV24-1
size: few

CDR3: ASSGGGASEQY
D: TRBD2
V: TRBV12-3/TRBV12-4
size: NA

CDR3: ASSRFKTSTDTQY
D: NA
V: TRBV28
size: many

CDR3: ASSQAGTNTEAF
D: NA
V: TRBV3-1
size: few

CDR3: ASSLADTFMNTEAF
D: NA
V: TRBV5-1
size: NA

CDR3: ASSLLLGPYEQY
D: NA
V: TRBV28
size: few

CDR3: ASSINRAGGPREQF
D: TRBD2
V: TRBV19
size: few

CDR3: ASSLGVLGTDTQY
D: NA
V: TRBV5-1
size: NA

CDR3: ASSLWGAGGETQY
D: TRBD2
V: TRBV12-3/TRBV12-4
size: NA

CDR3: ASTTAGGPGEQF
D: TRBD2
V: TRBV12-3/TRBV12-4
size: many